This T cell receptor beta chain was captured by sequencing in a study of blood T cell repertoires in COVID-19. The wider study: Acute-phase and convalescent COVID-19 samples originated in the United States, Italy and Spain. T cells, B-cell-depleted T cells, or PBMCs supplied cDNA or gDNA.

Original methodology: Scientists estimated how many nucleated cells there were by amplifying reference gene primers. Assay used: immunoSEQ multiplex PCR; TCRdb lists only in-frame clones, some missing. D and trimming were read from the DNA, whereas the V and J calls and clone size are those reported in that table. The sample carries tens of thousands of clones, about 83% recorded once. The source is a woman at least 80 years old with acute or convalescent COVID-19. Sequencing was performed on peripheral blood.

CDR3 region: CASSFYRGAGEQYF. The CDR3 nucleotides read TGCGCCAGCAGCTTCTACAGGGGAGCGGGCGAGCAGTACTTC. The genes are TRBV5-1 and TRBJ2-7; perhaps TRBD1 as D (7 bases). Trimming removed 2 bases from V and 6 bases from J, with 15 bases in between. CDR1 and CDR2 (germline): SGHRS, YFSETQ. This CDR3 has 14 residues.